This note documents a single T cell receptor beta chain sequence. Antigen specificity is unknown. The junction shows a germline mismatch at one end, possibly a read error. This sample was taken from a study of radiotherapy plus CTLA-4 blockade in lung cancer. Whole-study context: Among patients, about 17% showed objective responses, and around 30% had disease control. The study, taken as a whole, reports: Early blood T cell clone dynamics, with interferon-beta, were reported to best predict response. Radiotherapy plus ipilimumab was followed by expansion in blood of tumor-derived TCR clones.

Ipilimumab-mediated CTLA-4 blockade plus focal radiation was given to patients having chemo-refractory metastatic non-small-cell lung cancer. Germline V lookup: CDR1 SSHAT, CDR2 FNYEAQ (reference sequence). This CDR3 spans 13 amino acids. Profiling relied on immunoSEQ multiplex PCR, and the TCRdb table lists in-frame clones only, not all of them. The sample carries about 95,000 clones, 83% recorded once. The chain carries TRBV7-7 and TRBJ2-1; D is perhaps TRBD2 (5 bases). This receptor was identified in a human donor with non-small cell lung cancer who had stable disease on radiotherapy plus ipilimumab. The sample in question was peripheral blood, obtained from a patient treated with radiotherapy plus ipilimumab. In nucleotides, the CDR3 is TGTGCTAGCAGCTTAGAGCGGTACAATGAGCAGTTCTTC. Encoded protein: CASSLERYNEQFF.